What follows are 21 T cell receptor beta chains derived from one specimen sequenced in a study of tumor T cells in aggressive B-cell lymphoma. TCRdb's table, derived via immunoSEQ multiplex PCR, lists solely in-frame clones and lacks some. The data show fewer than 5,500 clones, 85% to 95% seen once. The source material was tumor tissue. The receptors shown here come from an adult with diffuse large B cell lymphoma.

This rearrangement joins TRBV10-3 to TRBJ2-1; TRBD2 matches 9 bases. The CDR3 consists of 12 residues. The germline V gene has CDR1 ENHRY and CDR2 SYGVKD. The V and J ends lost 6 bases and 13 bases, in that order; junction bases with no gene match: 7. The CDR3 DNA reads as TGTGCCATCAGGCCCTCGCGGGGGGGTCAGTTCTTC. It yields the protein CAIRPSRGGQFF.

V usage is TRBV9 and J usage is TRBJ2-2; D possibly corresponds to TRBD1 (6 bases). Germline assignment: CDR1 SGDLS and CDR2 YYNGEE. CDR3 length: 16 residues. V lost 0 bases, J lost 2 bases, and 11 bases lay in between. For the CDR3, the DNA is TGTGCCAGCAGCGTAGGCGCAGGGGTTAACACCGGGGAGCTGTTTTTT. This gives the protein CASSVGAGVNTGELFF.

This chain uses TRBV28 with TRBJ1-2; no clear D. Deletions cut 6 bases from V and 5 bases from J, with 22 bases between. There are 16 residues in the CDR3. In germline, CDR1 is MDHEN, CDR2 SYDVKM. The CDR3 nucleotides are TGTGCCAGCAGATTTGAGGCCGGATCCATTATATATGGCTACACCTTC. Its protein is CASRFEAGSIIYGYTF.

The rearrangement joins TRBV18 to TRBJ2-5, with D unclear. Looked up from germline, CDR1 is KGHSH and CDR2 is LQKENI. The CDR3 contains 13 residues. V was shortened by 6 bases and J by 1 base, with 9 bases between the two germline ends. CDR3 sequence reads: CASSLLLQETQYF. The CDR3 DNA reads as TGTGCCAGCTCCCTACTGCTCCAAGAGACCCAGTACTTC.

The chain has TRBV29-1 and TRBJ2-1; 9 bases map to TRBD2. CDR1 is SQVTM and CDR2 is ANQGSEA in the germline V gene. The CDR3 is 13 amino acids. In nucleotides, the CDR3 is TGCAGTAAACTAGCGGGTGTCAGCAATGAGCAGTTCTTC. Translation: CSKLAGVSNEQFF.

The chain uses TRBV28 and TRBJ1-1, with 10 bases lining up with TRBD1. The CDR3 is 12 amino acids. The V and J ends lost 6 bases and 11 bases, in that order; junction bases with no gene match: 6. Germline lookup yields CDR1 MDHEN and CDR2 SYDVKM. CDR3 coding DNA: TGTGCCAGCAGACGAGACAGGGGGCGTGCTTTCTTT. Residues: CASRRDRGRAFF.

The chain uses TRBV12-1 and TRBJ2-4; TRBD2 was called by the table and not checked on the DNA. TRBV12-1 is a pseudogene. The CDR3 consists of 19 residues. CDR3 DNA: TGTGCCAGCAGCTTTGCGCCGTTAGCGGGGAGGTGGTCCAAAAACATTCAGTACTTC. It is translated as CASSFAPLAGRWSKNIQYF.

The rearrangement uses TRBV28 and TRBJ2-2; D not resolved. V gave up 6 bases and J gave up 6 bases, with 14 bases separating them. The germline CDR1 and CDR2 sequences are MDHEN and SYDVKM. CDR3 length equals 14 residues. CDR3 sequence: CASRSSYLSGELFF. The CDR3 DNA follows: TGTGCCAGCAGGAGCTCCTACCTCTCCGGGGAGCTGTTTTTT.

In its sample, this clone was seen once. This chain uses TRBV4-3 with TRBJ2-5; the D is unclear. There are 15 residues in the CDR3. In germline, CDR1 is LGHNA, CDR2 YSLEER. The V end was cut by 4 bases, the J end by 5 bases, with 17 bases between. CDR3 DNA sequence: TGCGCCAGCAGCCCCACCAGTTTTGGTGGCGAGACCCAGTACTTC. Amino acid sequence: CASSPTSFGGETQYF.

The V call is TRBV6-5, the J call TRBJ2-3, with 8 bases identical to TRBD2. The CDR3 has 16 residues. The germline V gene has CDR1 MNHEY and CDR2 SVGAGI. After removal of 0 bases from V and 4 bases from J, the junction contained 6 bases not matched to a gene. The CDR3 spells CASSYSDPGLADTQYF. In DNA, the CDR3 is TGTGCCAGCAGTTACTCGGATCCGGGACTAGCAGATACGCAGTATTTT.

The rearrangement links TRBV2 to TRBJ2-7, with 10 bases fitting TRBD1. The CDR3 runs 16 residues. J gave up 7 bases and V 5 bases, and 14 bases lay outside the gene matches. Germline assignment: CDR1 SNHLY and CDR2 FYNNEI. The CDR3: CASSFPTGGVRGEQYF. Here the CDR3 DNA reads TGTGCCAGCAGTTTTCCGACAGGGGGCGTTCGGGGTGAGCAGTACTTC.

V gene TRBV27 combines with J gene TRBJ1-6; perhaps TRBD1 as D (5 bases). The CDR3 contains 13 residues. The germline V gene encodes CDR1 MNHEY and CDR2 SMNVEV (reference sequence). V lost 8 bases, J lost 11 bases, and 16 bases lay in between. The CDR3 DNA sequence: TGTGCCAGCGCCCCCTCAGGGTTTCCACCCCTCCACTTT. It is translated as CASAPSGFPPLHF.

This clone was detected once. This chain links TRBV6-5 with TRBJ2-7, with TRBD2 as a possible D gene (6 bases). Germline V lookup: CDR1 MNHEY, CDR2 SVGAGI. The V and J ends lost 2 bases and 3 bases respectively, with 11 bases between them. CDR3 length equals 14 residues. The CDR3 bases are TGTGCCAGCAGTTACGGTATTAGCGGCTACGAGCAGTACTTC. Its translation is CASSYGISGYEQYF.

This chain uses TRBV7-3 with TRBJ2-1; 11 bases are a match to TRBD2. Trimming took 3 bases from V and 4 from J; bases not matched to a gene: 5. The CDR3 extends over 16 amino acids. Germline lookup yields CDR1 SGHTA and CDR2 FQGTGA. The CDR3 DNA sequence: TGTGCCAGCAGCTTCAGCGGGACTAGCGGTTACAATGAGCAGTTCTTC. It specifies CASSFSGTSGYNEQFF.

CDR3 region: CASSGDRSIYGYTF. The CDR3 DNA reads as TGTGCCAGCAGCGGCGACAGGAGTATCTATGGCTACACCTTC. The chain employs TRBV9 and TRBJ1-2; D may be TRBD1 (6 bases). This CDR3 is built from 14 residues. V gave up 3 bases and J gave up 4 bases, with 13 bases separating them. Germline-derived CDR1 and CDR2 are SGDLS and YYNGEE. Supplemented by reference TRBV9 and TRBJ1-2, the full variable domain reads DSGVTQTPKHLITATGQRVTLRCSPRSGDLSVYWYQQSLDQGLQFLIQYYNGEERAKGNILERFSAQQFPDLHSELNLSSLELGDSALYFCASSGDRSIYGYTFGSGTRLTVV.

The chain carries TRBV5-3 and TRBJ1-3, with no clear D. TRBV5-3 qualifies as an ORF whose function is uncertain. The CDR3 is 12 amino acids. The V and J ends lost 7 bases and 4 bases respectively, with 9 bases between them. The CDR3 spells CARPPGGNTIYF. The CDR3 DNA follows: TGTGCCAGACCACCCGGGGGAAACACCATATATTTT.

The rearrangement uses TRBV4-3 and TRBJ1-6; D gene uncertain. V lost 0 bases, J lost 1 base, and 10 bases lay in between. This CDR3 region has 17 residues. The germline V gene encodes CDR1 LGHNA and CDR2 YSLEER. CDR3 sequence reads: CASSQERRVSYNSPLHF. The DNA for the CDR3 is TGCGCCAGCAGCCAAGAGCGGCGGGTGTCCTATAATTCACCCCTCCACTTT.

In this sample, this clone turned up once. The V and J genes are TRBV5-4 and TRBJ2-1; 8 bases are shared with TRBD2. There are 15 residues in the CDR3. The trim removed 2 bases at V and 4 bases at J, leaving 5 bases unmatched. The germline CDR1 and CDR2 sequences are SGHNT and YYREEE (reference sequence). CDR3 loop: CASSFRGGLYNEQFF. CDR3 coding DNA: TGTGCCAGCAGCTTTCGCGGGGGGTTATACAATGAGCAGTTCTTC.

In its sample, this clone was seen once. This chain links TRBV2 with TRBJ1-4, with 11 bases lining up with TRBD1. V shed 6 bases, J shed 5 bases, and the junction held 2 bases outside the gene matches. CDR1 is SNHLY, CDR2 FYNNEI, per germline. The CDR3 sequence is 14 residues long. The CDR3 loop is CASRGDRGNEKLFF. The DNA of the CDR3 is TGTGCCAGCAGGGGGGACAGGGGGAATGAAAAACTGTTTTTT.

With respect to this clone: This same CDR3 is encoded by further DNA sequences in the sample. As DNA, the CDR3 is TGTGCCATCACAGTAGACAGGGACCTCTCCTACGAGCAGTACTTC. It is translated as CAITVDRDLSYEQYF. The chain has TRBV10-3 and TRBJ2-7; 7 bases agree with TRBD1. V trimming: 7 bases; J trimming: 0 bases; junction bases outside the gene matches: 9. Looked up from germline, CDR1 is ENHRY and CDR2 is SYGVKD. The CDR3 has 15 amino acids.

The chain recombines TRBV9 with TRBJ2-1; 8 nucleotides align to TRBD2. Germline V gene sequence: CDR1 SGDLS, CDR2 YYNGEE. V lost 0 bases to trimming and J lost 5 bases; unmatched junction nucleotides: 4. This CDR3 contains 15 residues. CDR3 loop: CASSVDSGKNNEQFF. DNA for the CDR3: TGTGCCAGCAGCGTAGATAGCGGGAAAAACAATGAGCAGTTCTTC.